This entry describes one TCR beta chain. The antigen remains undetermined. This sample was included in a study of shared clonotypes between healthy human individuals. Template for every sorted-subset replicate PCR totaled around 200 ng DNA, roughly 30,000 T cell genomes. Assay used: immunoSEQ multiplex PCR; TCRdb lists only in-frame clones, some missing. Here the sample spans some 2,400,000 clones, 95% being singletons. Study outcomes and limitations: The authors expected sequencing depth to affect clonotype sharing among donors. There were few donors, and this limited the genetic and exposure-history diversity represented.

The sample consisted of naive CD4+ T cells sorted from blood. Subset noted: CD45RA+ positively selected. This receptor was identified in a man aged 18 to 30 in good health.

In DNA form, the CDR3 reads TGTGCCAGCAGCTTCATGGACACTGAAGCTTTCTTT. This sequence encodes CASSFMDTEAFF. V and J are TRBV7-9 and TRBJ1-1; D is ambiguous. This CDR3 comprises 12 residues. Germline CDR1 reads SEHNR; CDR2 reads FQNEAQ (reference sequence). Trimming stripped 3 bases from V and 3 bases from J, with 5 bases between.